This paragraph reports one T cell receptor (beta chain). Its antigen is still unknown. The sample originates from a study of long-term antiretroviral therapy in people with HIV. Study outcomes and limitations: Therapy changes, viral resistance and ART adherence were not documented in the available data. Clones that expanded before ART (that is, prior to treatment) dominated the repertoire at all time points.

Germline V CDR1 and CDR2: MDHEN, SYDVKM. Trimming shortened V by 7 bases and J by 6 bases, and 9 bases separated the two germline ends. The CDR3 length is 11 residues. At survey level, the immunoSEQ assay was run in its v3.0 version. Sequencing was intended to reach 40,000-50,000 T-cell genomes per sample. The protocol was immunoSEQ multiplex PCR, while the TCRdb copy is restricted to in-frame clones and leaves out a portion. The sample yields 19,000 or so clones, about 88% seen once. This chain connects TRBV28 to TRBJ1-2; a possible D gene is TRBD1 (6 bases). The TCR sequence derives from a man younger than 30 with HIV. Source: unsorted PBMCs, taken 0.9 years after starting antiretroviral therapy. DNA for the CDR3: TGTGCCAGCACGGGGGGCCATGGCTACACCTTC. Protein: CASTGGHGYTF.